Presented here are 31 T cell receptor beta chains from one specimen sequenced in a study of blood T cell repertoires in COVID-19. The assay was immunoSEQ multiplex PCR, and TCRdb's table has in-frame clones only and misses some. The data show about 270,000 clones, approximately 86% seen once. What was sequenced was peripheral blood. These TCRs come from a man in his forties or fifties with active or convalescent COVID-19.

The genes are TRBV6-6 and TRBJ1-5; TRBD1 agrees at 8 bases. J lost 7 bases, V lost 6 bases, and 14 bases had no gene match. This CDR3 contains 16 residues. Germline CDR1 reads MNHNY; CDR2 reads SVGAGI (reference sequence). Written as DNA, the CDR3 is TGTGCCAGCAGGCCGCCCGGGACAGGTAGCTCGCAGCCCCAGCATTTT. As protein: CASRPPGTGSSQPQHF.

The genes are TRBV5-1 and TRBJ2-2, with a possible D match to TRBD1 (5 bases). Trimming cost V 0 bases and J 2 bases, with 14 bases left between them. The CDR3 contains 17 residues. Germline V CDR1 and CDR2: SGHRS, YFSETQ. The CDR3 DNA follows: TGCGCCAGCAGCTTGGCCGTACAGGCCTCCAACACCGGGGAGCTGTTTTTT. Its translation: CASSLAVQASNTGELFF.

V usage is TRBV6-1 and J usage is TRBJ1-2; possible D gene TRBD1, 5 bases. The germline gives CDR1 MNHNS, CDR2 SASEGT. Between the trimmed V and J ends, which lost 2 bases and 0 bases, there was a span of 16 bases. The CDR3 spans 17 residues. CDR3 in DNA: TGTGCCAGCAGTGAAAGGCAGGGCAGTCGGGCTAACTATGGCTACACCTTC. Protein sequence: CASSERQGSRANYGYTF.

The chain recombines TRBV4-1 with TRBJ2-1, with 9 bases fitting TRBD2. The junction had 9 bases not matched to a gene; V was cut back by 0 bases and J by 0 bases. Germline V gene data show CDR1 as MGHRA and CDR2 as YSYEKL. CDR3 size: 19 residues. In DNA form, the CDR3 reads TGCGCCAGCAGCCAAGATACCAGCGGGGGGACCAGCTCCTACAATGAGCAGTTCTTC. Its translation is CASSQDTSGGTSSYNEQFF.

J is TRBJ1-6 and V is TRBV6-6; weak D call: TRBD1 (5 bases). Germline assignment: CDR1 MNHNY and CDR2 SVGAGI (reference sequence). Trimming stripped 8 bases from V and 5 bases from J, with 10 bases between. This CDR3 has 13 residues. CDR3 loop: CASRGDNNSPLHF. Here the CDR3 DNA reads TGTGCCAGCCGGGGGGATAATAATTCACCCCTCCACTTT.

The chain couples TRBV30 to TRBJ1-4; 7 bases agree with TRBD1. Germline-derived CDR1 and CDR2 are GTSNPN and SVGIG (reference sequence). The CDR3 sequence is 15 residues long. With V trimmed by 2 bases and J by 8 bases, 11 bases remained unmatched. The CDR3 sequence: CAWSFSAGGSEKLFF. The CDR3 DNA is TGTGCCTGGAGTTTTTCGGCAGGGGGGTCCGAAAAACTGTTTTTT.

V gene TRBV4-1 combines with J gene TRBJ2-7; D gene ambiguous. The CDR3 has 16 amino acids. Per germline, CDR1 MGHRA and CDR2 YSYEKL. V dropped 0 bases and J dropped 2 bases, with 14 bases sitting between them. The CDR3 DNA is TGCGCCAGCAGCCAAGAACCTTTCGAGGTCCCCTACGAGCAGTACTTC. Translated, it gives CASSQEPFEVPYEQYF.

The chain employs TRBV9 and TRBJ1-3; D is ambiguous. Germline CDR1 is SGDLS and CDR2 is YYNGEE. There are 13 residues in the CDR3. V lost 0 bases and J 4 bases, leaving 5 bases between the germline ends. The CDR3 DNA is TGTGCCAGCAGCGTAGATGAGGGAAACACCATATATTTT. Translation: CASSVDEGNTIYF.

The chain employs TRBV5-1 and TRBJ1-4; the match to TRBD1 covers 10 bases. The CDR3 length is 16 residues. The germline V gene has CDR1 SGHRS and CDR2 YFSETQ. The V segment lost 3 bases and the J segment 6 bases; nucleotides outside the gene matches: 8. Here the CDR3 DNA reads TGCGCCAGCAGCTCACGTACCGGGACAGGGGATGAAAAACTGTTTTTT. Its translation is CASSSRTGTGDEKLFF.

The chain employs TRBV2 and TRBJ2-1; D unclear. CDR1 and CDR2 from the germline V gene are SNHLY and FYNNEI. The ends were cut back, 3 bases at V and 4 bases at J, with 10 bases in the middle. This CDR3 spans 14 amino acids. The CDR3 spells CASSENLPYNEQFF. CDR3 nucleotide sequence: TGTGCCAGCAGTGAGAACTTACCGTACAATGAGCAGTTCTTC. The full variable domain, with the rest looked up from reference TRBV2 and TRBJ2-1, is EPEVTQTPSHQVTQMGQEVILRCVPISNHLYFYWYRQILGQKVEFLVSFYNNEISEKSEIFDDQFSVERPDGSNFTLKIRSTKLEDSAMYFCASSENLPYNEQFFGPGTRLTVL.

The DNA for the CDR3 is TGCGCCAGCAGCCAAGAGCGGCAGGGGGCGTCCAATCAGCCCCAGCATTTT. Its protein product is CASSQERQGASNQPQHF. V gene TRBV4-1 combines with J gene TRBJ1-5; the match to TRBD1 covers 8 bases. Per the germline V gene, CDR1 is MGHRA and CDR2 is YSYEKL. The CDR3 covers 17 residues. V lost 0 bases and J lost 3; bases outside the gene matches: 7.

V usage is TRBV24-1 and J usage is TRBJ1-1; 10 bases line up with TRBD1. The V segment lost 4 bases and the J segment 12 bases; nucleotides outside the gene matches: 4. This CDR3 region has 12 residues. Per the germline V gene, CDR1 is KGHDR and CDR2 is SFDVKD. The CDR3 DNA is TGTGCCACCAGTGACCCCGACAGGGGGCCTTTCTTT. Translating it yields CATSDPDRGPFF.

The chain is built from TRBV10-3 and TRBJ2-2, with no clear D. V lost 6 bases and J 0 bases, leaving 11 bases between the germline ends. The CDR3 spans 15 residues. CDR1 is ENHRY, CDR2 SYGVKD, per germline. The CDR3 region is CAISPLDSNTGELFF. The CDR3 bases are TGTGCCATCAGCCCGTTAGATTCGAACACCGGGGAGCTGTTTTTT.

This rearrangement joins TRBV11-3 to TRBJ1-1, with no clear D. CDR1 is SGHNT and CDR2 is YENEEA in the germline V gene. Trimming stripped 1 base from V and 4 bases from J, with 10 bases between. This CDR3 region has 14 residues. This chain's CDR3 is CASSLGGGSTEAFF. CDR3 sequence (DNA): TGTGCCAGCAGCTTAGGAGGAGGTAGCACTGAAGCTTTCTTT.

This clone was counted between two and nine times. The rearrangement joins TRBV4-1 to TRBJ1-4; D is ambiguous. From germline, CDR1 is MGHRA and CDR2 YSYEKL. The V end was cut by 0 bases, the J end by 10 bases, with 15 bases between. This CDR3 spans 15 amino acids. This chain's CDR3 is CASSQEDYGIGKLFF. In DNA, the CDR3 is TGCGCCAGCAGCCAAGAGGACTATGGGATTGGAAAACTGTTTTTT.

The chain joins TRBV5-1 to TRBJ2-3; TRBD2 matches at 8 bases. The CDR3 totals 15 residues. Unmatched junction bases numbered 6, after V lost 6 bases and J lost 0 bases. Germline CDR1 is SGHRS and CDR2 is YFSETQ. CDR3 coding DNA: TGCGCCAGCACCCCTTTAGCGGGAAGCACAGATACGCAGTATTTT. Amino acids: CASTPLAGSTDTQYF.

This chain uses TRBV24-1 with TRBJ2-1, with D perhaps TRBD1 (6 bases). The germline V gene has CDR1 KGHDR and CDR2 SFDVKD. V shed 10 bases and J shed 3 bases, with 18 bases lying between them. The CDR3 is made up of 15 amino acids. The CDR3 is CATKDRHSIYNEQFF. The CDR3 bases are TGTGCCACAAAGGACAGACACTCAATCTACAATGAGCAGTTCTTC.

This clone was picked up one time. The chain combines TRBV29-1 with TRBJ1-1; D not resolved. With 0 bases removed from V and 6 bases from J, the gap between germline ends came to 11 bases. Looked up from germline, CDR1 is SQVTM and CDR2 is ANQGSEA. CDR3 length: 13 residues. The CDR3 sequence: CSVEDFFGAEAFF. The CDR3 DNA sequence: TGCAGCGTTGAAGATTTTTTCGGGGCTGAAGCTTTCTTT. Drawing the rest from reference TRBV29-1 and TRBJ1-1, the complete variable domain is SAVISQKPSRDICQRGTSLTIQCQVDSQVTMMFWYRQQPGQSLTLIATANQGSEATYESGFVIDKFPISRPNLTFSTLTVSNMSPEDSSIYLCSVEDFFGAEAFFGQGTRLTVV.

This clone was observed a few times. The chain carries TRBV30 and TRBJ2-7; D not resolved. Trimming took off 0 bases at V and 5 bases at J, with 5 bases between the two ends. CDR1 is GTSNPN and CDR2 is SVGIG in the germline V gene (reference sequence). This CDR3 contains 11 residues. The CDR3 protein is CAWSVADEQYF. CDR3 DNA: TGTGCCTGGAGTGTGGCTGACGAGCAGTACTTC.

The chain joins TRBV10-3 to TRBJ1-5; a possible D gene is TRBD1 (6 bases). Trimming pared 5 bases from V and 3 bases from J, leaving 14 bases between. Germline values: CDR1 ENHRY, CDR2 SYGVKD. The CDR3 consists of 15 residues. Written as DNA, the CDR3 is TGTGCCATCAGTCCCCTAGGACAGCCCAATCAGCCCCAGCATTTT. Amino acid sequence: CAISPLGQPNQPQHF.

The chain carries TRBV19 and TRBJ2-2; TRBD1 aligns across 8 bases. CDR3 length: 14 residues. V lost 7 bases, J lost 7 bases, and 8 bases stayed unmatched. Germline CDR1 is LNHDA and CDR2 is SQIVND (reference sequence). For the CDR3, the DNA is TGTGCCAGTACCCCGGACAGGGCGGGCGGGGAGCTGTTTTTT. It translates to CASTPDRAGGELFF.

The gene calls are TRBV9 and TRBJ1-5, with a weak D call TRBD1 (6 bases). CDR1 and CDR2 (germline): SGDLS, YYNGEE. V lost 0 bases and J lost 3, with 10 bases in between. The CDR3 is made up of 15 amino acids. In DNA, the CDR3 is TGTGCCAGCAGCGTAGGGTTGGGACACAATCAGCCCCAGCATTTT. Amino acids: CASSVGLGHNQPQHF.

In nucleotides, the CDR3 is TGTGCCAGCAGCCGGACTGAAGATAGTGGCTACAATGAGCAGTTCTTC. Translated: CASSRTEDSGYNEQFF. J is TRBJ2-1 and V is TRBV3-1 (or the pseudogene TRBV3-2), with D possibly matching TRBD2 (5 bases). Germline V gene lookup returns CDR1 LGHDT and CDR2 YNNKEL (reference sequence). This CDR3 comprises 16 residues. The germline V and J ends were trimmed by 4 bases and 3 bases, with 16 bases remaining between them.

The CDR3 here is CASSLLPSLTDTQYF. DNA for the CDR3: TGTGCCAGCAGCTTATTACCTAGCCTCACAGATACGCAGTATTTT. The chain combines TRBV7-2 with TRBJ2-3, with a weak D call TRBD2 (5 bases). Germline values: CDR1 SGHTA, CDR2 FQGNSA. V lost 2 bases and J 2 bases, leaving 11 bases between the germline ends. The CDR3 consists of 15 residues.

The CDR3 is CASSFGQNTEAFF. Written as DNA, the CDR3 is TGTGCCAGCAGTTTTGGGCAGAACACTGAAGCTTTCTTT. The chain has TRBV27 and TRBJ1-1; D is undetermined. Germline loops: CDR1 MNHEY, CDR2 SMNVEV (reference sequence). Trimming took 3 bases from V and 1 from J, leaving 6 bases between them. This CDR3 region has 13 residues.

This clone was found once. This chain joins TRBV20-1 and TRBJ1-5, with 8 bases identical to TRBD1. CDR3 length: 13 residues. Germline assignment: CDR1 DFQATT and CDR2 SNEGSKA (reference sequence). V dropped 3 bases and J dropped 7; count of bases not matched to a gene: 5. The CDR3 nucleotides are TGCAGTGCTAGTGGTACAGGGGGGCAGCCCCAGCATTTT. Encoded protein: CSASGTGGQPQHF.

The sample holds a few counts of this clone. CDR3 loop: CAWKGWGQGGEKLFF. CDR3 DNA: TGTGCCTGGAAAGGATGGGGGCAGGGCGGCGAAAAACTGTTTTTT. The chain combines TRBV30 with TRBJ1-4; a weak D match, TRBD1 (6 bases). The germline V gene has CDR1 GTSNPN and CDR2 SVGIG (reference sequence). V was trimmed by 4 bases and J by 8 bases, leaving 20 bases between them. CDR3 length: 15 residues.

This chain joins TRBV5-1 and TRBJ2-4, with TRBD2 matching 11 bases. J was trimmed by 0 bases and V by 0 bases; bases with no gene match: 5. This CDR3 has 18 amino acids. Germline V gene lookup returns CDR1 SGHRS and CDR2 YFSETQ. The CDR3 spells CASSLGLAGQLAKNIQYF. The CDR3 DNA reads as TGCGCCAGCAGCTTGGGACTAGCGGGGCAACTAGCCAAAAACATTCAGTACTTC.

This chain uses TRBV18 with TRBJ2-1; D is unclear. The CDR3 has 14 amino acids. CDR1 and CDR2 from the germline V gene are KGHSH and LQKENI. V was pared by 3 bases and J by 2 bases, with 8 bases between. Written as DNA, the CDR3 is TGTGCCAGCTCACCCGAGTCCACCTACAATGAGCAGTTCTTC. Amino acids: CASSPESTYNEQFF. Based on the CDR3 plus reference TRBV18 and TRBJ2-1, the full variable domain is NAGVMQNPRHLVRRRGQEARLRCSPMKGHSHVYWYRQLPEEGLKFMVYLQKENIIDESGMPKERFSAEFPKEGPSILRIQQVVRGDSAAYFCASSPESTYNEQFFGPGTRLTVL.

This clone was seen a single time. The rearrangement uses TRBV27 and TRBJ1-1; no definite D call. Trimming left V 6 bases short and J 0 bases short, with 20 bases between. This CDR3 has 17 amino acids. The germline CDR1 and CDR2 sequences are MNHEY and SMNVEV (reference sequence). Here the CDR3 reads CASRSLLDGLMNTEAFF. The CDR3 DNA reads TGTGCCAGCAGGTCCCTTCTGGACGGACTAATGAACACTGAAGCTTTCTTT.

This clone was counted between two and nine times. The rearrangement links TRBV12-3 or TRBV12-4 to TRBJ2-1; TRBD2 matches 7 bases. The J segment lost 8 bases and the V segment lost 5 bases, leaving 6 bases of the junction unmatched. The CDR3 is made up of 13 amino acids. CDR3 bases: TGTGCCAGCAGTGGACTAGAATCACATGAGCAGTTCTTC. This codes for CASSGLESHEQFF.